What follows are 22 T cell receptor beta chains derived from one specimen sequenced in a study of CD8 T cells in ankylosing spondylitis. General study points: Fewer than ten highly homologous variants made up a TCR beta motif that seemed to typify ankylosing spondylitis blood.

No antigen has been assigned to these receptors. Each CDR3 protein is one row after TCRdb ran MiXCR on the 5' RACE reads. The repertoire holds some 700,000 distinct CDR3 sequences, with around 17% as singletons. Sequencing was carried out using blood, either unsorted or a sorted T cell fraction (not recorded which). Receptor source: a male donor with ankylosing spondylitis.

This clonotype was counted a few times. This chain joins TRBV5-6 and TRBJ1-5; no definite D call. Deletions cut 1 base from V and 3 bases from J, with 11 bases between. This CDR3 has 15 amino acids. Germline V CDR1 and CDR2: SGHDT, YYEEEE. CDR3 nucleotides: TGTGCCAGCAGCTTGTTGGCGTCAGCCAATCAGCCCCAGCATTTT. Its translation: CASSLLASANQPQHF.

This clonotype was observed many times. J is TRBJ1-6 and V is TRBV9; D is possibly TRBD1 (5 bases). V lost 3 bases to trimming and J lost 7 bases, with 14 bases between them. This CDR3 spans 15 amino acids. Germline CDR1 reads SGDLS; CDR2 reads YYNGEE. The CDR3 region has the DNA TGTGCCAGCAGCGCTGGGTCTGAGGGGAATTCACCCCTCCACTTT. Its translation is CASSAGSEGNSPLHF.

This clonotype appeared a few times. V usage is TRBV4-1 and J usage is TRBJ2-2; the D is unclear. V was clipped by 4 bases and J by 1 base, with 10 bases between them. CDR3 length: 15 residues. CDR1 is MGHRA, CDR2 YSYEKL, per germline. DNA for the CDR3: TGCGCCAGCAGCCCACAGACGGTGAACACCGGGGAGCTGTTTTTT. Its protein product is CASSPQTVNTGELFF.

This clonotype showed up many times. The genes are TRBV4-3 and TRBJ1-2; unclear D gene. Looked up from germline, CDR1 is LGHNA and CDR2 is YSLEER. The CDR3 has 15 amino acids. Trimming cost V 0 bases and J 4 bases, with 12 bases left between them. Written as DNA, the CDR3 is TGCGCCAGCAGCCAAGACCCGATCACTTTCTATGGCTACACCTTC. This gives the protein CASSQDPITFYGYTF.

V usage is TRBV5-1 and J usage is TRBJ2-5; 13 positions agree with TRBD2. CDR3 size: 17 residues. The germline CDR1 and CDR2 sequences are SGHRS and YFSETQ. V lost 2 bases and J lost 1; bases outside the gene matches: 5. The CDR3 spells CASSLPGLAGPQETQYF. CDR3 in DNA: TGCGCCAGCAGCTTACCGGGACTAGCGGGGCCCCAAGAGACCCAGTACTTC.

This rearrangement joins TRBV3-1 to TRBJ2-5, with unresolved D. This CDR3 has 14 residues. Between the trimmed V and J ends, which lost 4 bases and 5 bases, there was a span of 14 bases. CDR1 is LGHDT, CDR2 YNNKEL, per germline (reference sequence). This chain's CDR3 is CASSLRQDRETQYF. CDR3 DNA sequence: TGTGCCAGCAGCCTGCGGCAAGACCGGGAGACCCAGTACTTC.

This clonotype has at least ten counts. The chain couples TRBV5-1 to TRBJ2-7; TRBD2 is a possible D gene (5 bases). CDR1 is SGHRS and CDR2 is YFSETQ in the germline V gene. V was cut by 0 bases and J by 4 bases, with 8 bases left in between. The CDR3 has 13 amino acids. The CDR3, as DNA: TGCGCCAGCAGCTTGGGTTCGGGATACGAGCAGTACTTC. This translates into CASSLGSGYEQYF.

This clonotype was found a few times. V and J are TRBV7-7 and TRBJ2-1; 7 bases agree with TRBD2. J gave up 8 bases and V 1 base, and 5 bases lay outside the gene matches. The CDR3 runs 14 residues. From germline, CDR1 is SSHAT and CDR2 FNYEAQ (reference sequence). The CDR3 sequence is CASSLVAGADEQFF. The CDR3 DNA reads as TGTGCCAGCAGCTTAGTTGCGGGAGCGGATGAGCAGTTCTTC. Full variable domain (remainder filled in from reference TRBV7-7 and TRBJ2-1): GAGVSQSPRYKVTKRGQDVTLRCDPISSHATLYWYQQALGQGPEFLTYFNYEAQPDKSGLPSDRFSAERPEGSISTLTIQRTEQRDSAMYRCASSLVAGADEQFFGPGTRLTVL.

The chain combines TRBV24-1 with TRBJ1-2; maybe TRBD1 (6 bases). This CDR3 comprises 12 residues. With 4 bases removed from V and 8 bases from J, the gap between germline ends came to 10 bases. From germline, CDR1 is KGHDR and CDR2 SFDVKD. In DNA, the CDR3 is TGTGCCACCAGTGACCAGGGGACCGGCTACACCTTC. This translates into CATSDQGTGYTF.

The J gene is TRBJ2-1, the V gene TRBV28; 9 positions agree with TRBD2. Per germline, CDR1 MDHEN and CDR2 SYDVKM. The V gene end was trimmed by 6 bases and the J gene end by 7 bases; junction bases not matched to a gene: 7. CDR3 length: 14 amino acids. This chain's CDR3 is CASRREGPMNEQFF. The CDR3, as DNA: TGTGCCAGCAGGCGGGAGGGCCCGATGAATGAGCAGTTCTTC.

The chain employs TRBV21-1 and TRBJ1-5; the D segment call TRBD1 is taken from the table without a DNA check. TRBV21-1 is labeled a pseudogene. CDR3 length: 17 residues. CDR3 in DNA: TGTGCCAGCAGCAAGACGGACAGGGGTCCCCCCGATCAGCCCCAGCATTTT. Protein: CASSKTDRGPPDQPQHF.

The CDR3 here is CATSREPQSPGRQVLSGANVLTF. The DNA of the CDR3 is TGTGCCACCAGCAGAGAACCCCAGTCCCCAGGCCGACAGGTACTCTCTGGGGCCAACGTCCTGACTTTC. The chain couples TRBV15 to TRBJ2-6; TRBD1 is a possible D gene (6 bases). The CDR3 is 23 residues long. V was pared by 0 bases and J by 0 bases, with 27 bases between. The V gene's germline CDR1 is LNHNV and CDR2 YYDKDF (reference sequence).

The CDR3: CATSREERVRNEQFF. Here the CDR3 DNA reads TGTGCCACCAGCAGAGAGGAGCGGGTCCGGAATGAGCAGTTCTTC. The chain uses TRBV15 and TRBJ2-1; maybe TRBD2 (6 bases). Trimming pared 0 bases from V and 7 bases from J, leaving 13 bases between. The CDR3 covers 15 residues. Germline assignment: CDR1 LNHNV and CDR2 YYDKDF (reference sequence).

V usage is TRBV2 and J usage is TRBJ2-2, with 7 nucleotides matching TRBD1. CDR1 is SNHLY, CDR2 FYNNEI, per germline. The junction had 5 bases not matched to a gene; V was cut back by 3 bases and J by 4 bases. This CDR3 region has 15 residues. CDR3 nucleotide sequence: TGTGCCAGCAGTGATGAACAGGGGAGCACCGGGGAGCTGTTTTTT. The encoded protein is CASSDEQGSTGELFF.

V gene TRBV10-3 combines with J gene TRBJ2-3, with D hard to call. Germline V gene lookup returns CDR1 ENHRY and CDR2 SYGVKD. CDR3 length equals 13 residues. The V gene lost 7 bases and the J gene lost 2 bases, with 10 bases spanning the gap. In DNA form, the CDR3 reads TGTGCCATCACCCACGCCCCCACAGATACGCAGTATTTT. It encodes CAITHAPTDTQYF.

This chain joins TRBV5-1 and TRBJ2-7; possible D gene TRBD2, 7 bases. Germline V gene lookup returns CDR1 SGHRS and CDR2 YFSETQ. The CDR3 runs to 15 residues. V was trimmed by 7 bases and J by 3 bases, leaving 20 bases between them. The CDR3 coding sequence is TGCGCCAGCCAAGACAGGCCGGGGGGAAACTACGAGCAGTACTTC. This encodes CASQDRPGGNYEQYF. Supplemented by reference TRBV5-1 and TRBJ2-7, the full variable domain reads KAGVTQTPRYLIKTRGQQVTLSCSPISGHRSVSWYQQTPGQGLQFLFEYFSETQRNKGNFPGRFSGRQFSNSRSEMNVSTLELGDSALYLCASQDRPGGNYEQYFGPGTRLTVT.

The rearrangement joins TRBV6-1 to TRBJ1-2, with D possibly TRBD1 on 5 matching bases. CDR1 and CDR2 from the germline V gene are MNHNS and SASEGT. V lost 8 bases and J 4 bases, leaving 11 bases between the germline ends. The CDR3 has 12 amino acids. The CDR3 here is CASAPGTYGYTF. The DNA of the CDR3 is TGTGCCAGCGCACCCGGGACCTATGGCTACACCTTC.

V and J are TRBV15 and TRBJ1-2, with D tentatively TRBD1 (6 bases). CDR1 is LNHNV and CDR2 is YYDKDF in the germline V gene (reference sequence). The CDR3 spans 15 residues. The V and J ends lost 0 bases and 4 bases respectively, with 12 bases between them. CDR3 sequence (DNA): TGTGCCACCAGCAGAGACGGAGGGACAAGCTATGGCTACACCTTC. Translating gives CATSRDGGTSYGYTF.

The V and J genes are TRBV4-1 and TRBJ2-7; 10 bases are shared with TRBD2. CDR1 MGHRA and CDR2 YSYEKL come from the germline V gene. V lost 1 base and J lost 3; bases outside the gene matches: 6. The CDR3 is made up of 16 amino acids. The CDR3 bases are TGCGCCAGCAGCCAAGCGGCTAGCGGGAGTTTCTACGAGCAGTACTTC. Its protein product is CASSQAASGSFYEQYF.

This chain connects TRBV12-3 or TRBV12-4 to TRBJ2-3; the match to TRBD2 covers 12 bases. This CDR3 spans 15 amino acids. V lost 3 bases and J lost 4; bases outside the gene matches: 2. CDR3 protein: CASSFASGGADTQYF. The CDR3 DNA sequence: TGTGCCAGCAGTTTCGCTAGCGGGGGGGCAGATACGCAGTATTTT.

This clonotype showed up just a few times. The CDR3 region has the DNA TGTGCCAGCAGCCAAGATCCGGGCACGAGCTCCTACAATGAGCAGTTCTTC. Translating it yields CASSQDPGTSSYNEQFF. The rearrangement uses TRBV4-2 and TRBJ2-1; D gene unclear. V lost 0 bases, J lost 0 bases, and 12 bases lay in between. The CDR3 is 17 residues long. Germline V gives CDR1 LGHNA, CDR2 YNFKEQ.

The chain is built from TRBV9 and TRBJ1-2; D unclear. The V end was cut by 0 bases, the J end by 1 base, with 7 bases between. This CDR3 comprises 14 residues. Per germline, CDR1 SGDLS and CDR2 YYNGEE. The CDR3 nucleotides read TGTGCCAGCAGCGTAGCGTCGGGTAACTATGGCTACACCTTC. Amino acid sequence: CASSVASGNYGYTF. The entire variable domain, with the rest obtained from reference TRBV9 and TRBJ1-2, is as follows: DSGVTQTPKHLITATGQRVTLRCSPRSGDLSVYWYQQSLDQGLQFLIQYYNGEERAKGNILERFSAQQFPDLHSELNLSSLELGDSALYFCASSVASGNYGYTFGSGTRLTVV.